This T cell receptor beta chain is drawn from a study of PD-L1 blockade in urothelial cancer. Study details: At 6 weeks and at 3 weeks (second dose) after treatment start, blood was analyzed. Blood-derived samples held a median roughly 150,000 T cells.

As to time point: pretreatment peripheral blood. V was cut by 3 bases and J by 12 bases, with 12 bases left in between. The CDR3 has 12 amino acids. The germline CDR1 and CDR2 sequences are SNHLY and FYNNEI. Only in-frame clones appear in the TCRdb table, and some are missing; sequencing was by immunoSEQ multiplex PCR. Counted here are more than 75,000 clones, around 84% occurring once; the ten biggest clones make up roughly 2%. The sequence was obtained from a man aged 60 to 75 with urothelial cancer. The sample in question was PBMCs, obtained around atezolizumab (anti-PD-L1) treatment. The chain links TRBV2 to TRBJ2-1; D is unclear. The CDR3 DNA reads as TGTGCCAGCAGTGATAGTGAAGTTTGGCAGTTCTTC. This codes for CASSDSEVWQFF.